Below are 15 T cell receptor beta chains sequenced from a single sample in a study of cytomegalovirus exposure and HLA in healthy donors. In the PCR, 60 Vbeta and 13 Jbeta primers were used. Only in-frame clones appear in the TCRdb table, and some are missing; sequencing was by immunoSEQ multiplex PCR. Here the sample spans 100,000 to 150,000 clones, approximately 84% being singletons. Sample: PBMCs. The source of these receptors is a woman in her forties in good health and CMV-seronegative.

V and J are TRBV7-9 and TRBJ2-5; maybe TRBD1 (5 bases). V lost 4 bases, J lost 0 bases, and 9 bases lay in between. The length of the CDR3 is 14 residues. Germline CDR1 SEHNR, CDR2 FQNEAQ (reference sequence). The CDR3 DNA is TGTGCCAGCAGCTCCCAGGGCTACCAAGAGACCCAGTACTTC. It is translated as CASSSQGYQETQYF.

The chain is built from TRBV5-1 and TRBJ2-3; 9 nucleotides match TRBD2. The germline CDR1 and CDR2 sequences are SGHRS and YFSETQ. The CDR3 has 16 residues. V lost 0 bases and J lost 2; bases outside the gene matches: 4. The CDR3, as DNA: TGCGCCAGCAGCTTGGAGTCTAGCGGGGCCACAGATACGCAGTATTTT. Translating gives CASSLESSGATDTQYF.

This rearrangement joins TRBV5-6 to TRBJ2-3; 14 bases are a match to TRBD2. Germline V lookup: CDR1 SGHDT, CDR2 YYEEEE. V gave up 5 bases and J gave up 2 bases; unmatched junction bases: 4. The CDR3 extends over 16 amino acids. The CDR3 spells CASSGTSGGLTDTQYF. In DNA form, the CDR3 reads TGTGCCAGCAGTGGGACTAGCGGGGGCCTCACAGATACGCAGTATTTT.

This clone was counted a few times. The chain is built from TRBV5-1 and TRBJ1-2; possible D gene TRBD1, 6 bases. The CDR3 totals 14 residues. Germline CDR1 is SGHRS and CDR2 is YFSETQ. V lost 5 bases, J lost 8 bases, and 19 bases lay in between. The CDR3 DNA is TGCGCCAGCAGACCCAGGACAGACTCGGACGGCTACACCTTC. Protein: CASRPRTDSDGYTF.

The V and J genes are TRBV9 and TRBJ2-1, with TRBD1 as a possible D gene (6 bases). From germline, CDR1 is SGDLS and CDR2 YYNGEE. V lost 0 bases and J lost 0, with 16 bases in between. The CDR3 sequence is 18 residues long. CDR3 nucleotide sequence: TGTGCCAGCAGCGTAGATTTGAGGGGGTCTCCCTCCTACAATGAGCAGTTCTTC. The encoded protein is CASSVDLRGSPSYNEQFF.

The chain is built from TRBV19 and TRBJ1-1, with TRBD1 as a possible D gene (6 bases). Germline loops: CDR1 LNHDA, CDR2 SQIVND (reference sequence). Trimming took off 6 bases at V and 1 base at J, with 15 bases between the two ends. The CDR3 spans 15 residues. The DNA for the CDR3 is TGTGCCAGTAGCCTACCAGGGGACCCGAACACTGAAGCTTTCTTT. It yields the protein CASSLPGDPNTEAFF.

The chain recombines TRBV6-1 with TRBJ1-1; 9 nucleotides align to TRBD1. CDR3 length equals 15 residues. Per germline, CDR1 MNHNS and CDR2 SASEGT. V shed 6 bases, J shed 1 base, and the junction held 6 bases outside the gene matches. The CDR3 coding sequence is TGTGCCAGCAGAGATATGACAGGGGGGAACACTGAAGCTTTCTTT. Its translation: CASRDMTGGNTEAFF.

The J gene is TRBJ2-1, the V gene TRBV11-3; D might be TRBD1 (5 bases). CDR3 size: 15 residues. Looked up from germline, CDR1 is SGHNT and CDR2 is YENEEA. Trimming took 2 bases from V and 0 from J, leaving 8 bases between them. CDR3 DNA: TGTGCCAGCAGCTTACAGGGAAGCTCCTACAATGAGCAGTTCTTC. Translated: CASSLQGSSYNEQFF.

The rearrangement uses TRBV28 and TRBJ2-3, with a possible D match to TRBD2 (5 bases). This CDR3 contains 16 residues. The V end lost 3 bases, the J end lost 1 base, and 14 bases lay between the germline ends. Germline lookup yields CDR1 MDHEN and CDR2 SYDVKM. The DNA for the CDR3 is TGTGCCAGCAGTTTTTCTCCGGGAATCGGCACAGATACGCAGTATTTT. It yields the protein CASSFSPGIGTDTQYF.

This clone was found a few times. The chain links TRBV7-9 to TRBJ1-2, with 7 bases that match TRBD1. The CDR3 totals 15 residues. The germline gives CDR1 SEHNR, CDR2 FQNEAQ (reference sequence). J was trimmed by 2 bases and V by 5 bases; bases with no gene match: 8. The CDR3 sequence is CASSPDQTGNYGYTF. CDR3 nucleotide sequence: TGTGCCAGCAGCCCAGACCAGACAGGGAACTATGGCTACACCTTC.

The chain joins TRBV28 to TRBJ1-2; TRBD1 might be the D (5 bases). The CDR3 has 14 amino acids. CDR1 is MDHEN, CDR2 SYDVKM, per germline. Trimming cost V 3 bases and J 6 bases, with 14 bases left between them. DNA for the CDR3: TGTGCCAGCAGTTTCCCGGCAGGGATCAATGGCTACACCTTC. Protein: CASSFPAGINGYTF.

The CDR3 reads CASSTRLAGARETQYF. The CDR3 coding sequence is TGTGCCAGCAGTACAAGACTAGCGGGAGCGCGAGAGACCCAGTACTTC. The chain employs TRBV28 and TRBJ2-5; 12 nucleotides match TRBD2. Germline CDR1 MDHEN, CDR2 SYDVKM. This CDR3 spans 16 amino acids. Unmatched junction bases numbered 8, after V lost 5 bases and J lost 4 bases.

The CDR3 sequence is CASSLGSSGANTEAFF. DNA of the CDR3: TGCGCCAGCAGCTTGGGTAGTTCAGGGGCGAACACTGAAGCTTTCTTT. This chain links TRBV5-1 with TRBJ1-1; a weak D match, TRBD1 (6 bases). V lost 0 bases and J 1 base, leaving 13 bases between the germline ends. This CDR3 region has 16 residues. Looked up from germline, CDR1 is SGHRS and CDR2 is YFSETQ. Looking up the rest from reference TRBV5-1 and TRBJ1-1 gives the full variable domain: KAGVTQTPRYLIKTRGQQVTLSCSPISGHRSVSWYQQTPGQGLQFLFEYFSETQRNKGNFPGRFSGRQFSNSRSEMNVSTLELGDSALYLCASSLGSSGANTEAFFGQGTRLTVV.

This CDR3 is CASSEDRWGGDEQYF. In DNA form, the CDR3 reads TGTGCCAGCAGTGAAGACAGGTGGGGTGGGGACGAGCAGTACTTC. The chain uses TRBV2 and TRBJ2-7; perhaps TRBD1 as D (5 bases). The CDR3 has 15 residues. Germline V gives CDR1 SNHLY, CDR2 FYNNEI. Trimming took off 1 base at V and 5 bases at J, with 15 bases between the two ends.

This clone was found once. The chain joins TRBV29-1 to TRBJ1-2; D is possibly TRBD1 (5 bases). CDR1 is SQVTM and CDR2 is ANQGSEA in the germline V gene. The CDR3 length is 15 residues. The V end was cut by 2 bases, the J end by 8 bases, with 21 bases between. The CDR3 nucleotides read TGCAGCGTTGAACGCCTAGGGGACTTTCGAGGAGGCTACACCTTC. It codes for CSVERLGDFRGGYTF.